The 30 T cell receptor beta chains below all came from one sample that was sequenced in a study of metastatic and nonmetastatic thyroid tumors. TCRdb re-analyzed the PCR reads through MiXCR. The sample has about 21,000 clones; about a sixth are singletons. Nobody among the patients had been given any treatment before thyroid surgery. The specimen sequenced was tumor tissue. These receptors originate from a female donor with papillary thyroid cancer or a benign thyroid nodule (not recorded which). Some clones in this sample may be carry-over from other donors' samples.

This clone has at least ten counts. The chain links TRBV10-1 to TRBJ1-1; TRBD1 matches at 8 bases. Per the germline V gene, CDR1 is WNHNN and CDR2 is SYGVQD (reference sequence). The CDR3 spans 13 residues. V lost 5 bases, J lost 5 bases, and 4 bases stayed unmatched. The DNA for the CDR3 is TGCGCCAGCAGTCGTGACAGGGGAACTGAAGCTTTCTTT. Protein product: CASSRDRGTEAFF.

This clone showed up just a few times. Given a much more abundant clone one base away, this may be a read error. Additional DNA sequences in this sample encode the identical CDR3. V is TRBV11-2 and J is TRBJ2-5, with no clear D. The CDR3 sequence is 13 residues long. Looked up from germline, CDR1 is SGHAT and CDR2 is FQNNGV. Trimming took off 3 bases at V and 2 bases at J, with 7 bases between the two ends. The CDR3 region is CASSFGTQETQYF. CDR3 nucleotide sequence: TGTGCCAGCAGCTTTGGAACTCAAGAGACCCAGTACTTC.

The gene calls are TRBV3-1 and TRBJ2-7; a weak D match, TRBD2 (5 bases). Trimming stripped 7 bases from V and 3 bases from J, with 16 bases between. The CDR3 runs to 14 residues. The germline V gene has CDR1 LGHDT and CDR2 YNNKEL (reference sequence). DNA of the CDR3: TGTGCCAGCATCCGCCCAGTACTAGTCTACGAGCAGTACTTC. The encoded protein is CASIRPVLVYEQYF.

This clone was detected many times. This chain uses TRBV7-9 with TRBJ2-7, with D perhaps assigned TRBD1 or TRBD2 (5 bases each). The CDR3 is 15 residues long. Germline CDR1 is SEHNR and CDR2 is FQNEAQ (reference sequence). V gave up 3 bases and J gave up 2 bases, with 14 bases separating them. The CDR3 region is CASSFQGDLTYEQYF. The DNA for the CDR3 is TGTGCCAGCAGCTTTCAAGGGGACCTAACCTACGAGCAGTACTTC.

This clone was seen at least ten times. The rearrangement uses TRBV28 and TRBJ2-2, with 7 bases lining up with TRBD2. The CDR3 extends over 15 amino acids. The V segment lost 2 bases and the J segment 1 base; nucleotides outside the gene matches: 1. CDR1 MDHEN and CDR2 SYDVKM come from the germline V gene. The CDR3 DNA is TGTGCCAGCAGTTTAGCTAGCGGGAACACCGGGGAGCTGTTTTTT. Protein sequence: CASSLASGNTGELFF.

The rearrangement links TRBV6-1 to TRBJ1-1; the D is unclear. The CDR3 has 15 residues. The germline V and J ends were trimmed by 2 bases and 2 bases, with 12 bases remaining between them. Germline CDR1 reads MNHNS; CDR2 reads SASEGT. The CDR3 coding sequence is TGTGCCAGCAGTGAACTGGGATTGGATAACACTGAAGCTTTCTTT. It encodes CASSELGLDNTEAFF.

This clone was detected ten times or more. For the CDR3, the DNA is TGTGCCAGCAGCCAAGACCAGGACAGGGGGGGAGAGACCCAGTACTTC. This translates into CASSQDQDRGGETQYF. This chain joins TRBV3-1 and TRBJ2-5; TRBD1 matches 10 bases. The germline V gene encodes CDR1 LGHDT and CDR2 YNNKEL (reference sequence). With 0 bases clipped from V and 4 bases from J, the junction kept 5 bases outside the gene matches. This CDR3 has 16 amino acids.

This clone was observed many times. This chain uses TRBV5-6 with TRBJ1-1, with D unresolved. CDR3 length: 14 amino acids. Germline V gene sequence: CDR1 SGHDT, CDR2 YYEEEE. V shed 3 bases and J shed 1 base, with 10 bases lying between them. The CDR3 nucleotides read TGTGCCAGCAGCTGGCCTACTGGGAACACTGAAGCTTTCTTT. Its protein is CASSWPTGNTEAFF.

The table lists this clone with a few counts. This may stem from a read error, because a much larger clone lies one nucleotide away. V usage is TRBV20-1 and J usage is TRBJ2-5; tentatively, D is TRBD2 (6 bases). Germline loops: CDR1 DFQATT, CDR2 SNEGSKA (reference sequence). Trimming took 6 bases from V and 4 from J, leaving 15 bases between them. This CDR3 has 13 residues. This chain's CDR3 is CSALWRGRETQYF. DNA for the CDR3: TGCAGTGCCCTATGGAGGGGTCGAGAGACCCAGTACTTC.

This clone occurred many times. J is TRBJ1-4 and V is TRBV5-1, with no clear D. The germline V gene has CDR1 SGHRS and CDR2 YFSETQ. The CDR3 consists of 15 residues. Trimming removed 1 base from V and 0 bases from J, with 7 bases in between. The CDR3 sequence: CASSLPGTTNEKLFF. CDR3 DNA: TGCGCCAGCAGCTTGCCCGGAACAACTAATGAAAAACTGTTTTTT.

This clone was observed at least ten times. The chain uses TRBV6-1 and TRBJ2-2, with D unresolved. Germline loops: CDR1 MNHNS, CDR2 SASEGT. Between the trimmed V and J ends, which lost 7 bases and 0 bases, there was a span of 9 bases. This CDR3 region has 14 residues. The CDR3 is CASKKLANTGELFF. The DNA of the CDR3 is TGTGCCAGCAAAAAGCTGGCGAACACCGGGGAGCTGTTTTTT.

This clone was picked up a small number of times. Mismatch with germline at one junction end may stem from a read error. The rearrangement links TRBV28 to TRBJ1-2, with 8 positions matching TRBD1. Looked up from germline, CDR1 is MDHEN and CDR2 is SYDVKM. The CDR3 totals 15 residues. The CDR3 here is CAGRKTTGVVGGYTF. CDR3 DNA sequence: TGTGCCGGCAGGAAAACGACAGGGGTGGTGGGTGGCTACACATTC.

This clone was counted at least ten times. The chain couples TRBV6-1 to TRBJ1-1; D unclear. Trimming cost V 6 bases and J 6 bases, with 14 bases left between them. The germline gives CDR1 MNHNS, CDR2 SASEGT. The CDR3 totals 13 residues. Written as DNA, the CDR3 is TGTGCCAGCAGCCCCGGGATCAGTCCTGAAGCTTTCTTT. It specifies CASSPGISPEAFF.

In this sample, this clone is medium-sized. This chain connects TRBV19 to TRBJ1-2; D not resolved. CDR1 and CDR2 (germline): LNHDA, SQIVND (reference sequence). V lost 2 bases, J lost 4 bases, and 8 bases lay in between. This CDR3 is 13 amino acids long. The CDR3 DNA is TGTGCCAGTAGTATAACTGGGTCCTATGGCTACACCTTC. This sequence encodes CASSITGSYGYTF. Using reference TRBV19 and TRBJ1-2 for the parts outside the CDR3, the full variable domain is DGGITQSPKYLFRKEGQNVTLSCEQNLNHDAMYWYRQDPGQGLRLIYYSQIVNDFQKGDIAEGYSVSREKKESFPLTVTSAQKNPTAFYLCASSITGSYGYTFGSGTRLTVV.

V gene TRBV5-1 combines with J gene TRBJ1-2; D remains ambiguous. Germline assignment: CDR1 SGHRS and CDR2 YFSETQ. V was clipped by 0 bases and J by 7 bases, with 13 bases between them. The CDR3 consists of 14 residues. CDR3: CASSLGGQAAGYTF. The CDR3 DNA sequence: TGCGCCAGCAGCTTGGGTGGCCAGGCGGCTGGCTACACCTTC. Using reference TRBV5-1 and TRBJ1-2 for the parts outside the CDR3, the full variable domain is KAGVTQTPRYLIKTRGQQVTLSCSPISGHRSVSWYQQTPGQGLQFLFEYFSETQRNKGNFPGRFSGRQFSNSRSEMNVSTLELGDSALYLCASSLGGQAAGYTFGSGTRLTVV.

This clone was detected many times. This rearrangement joins TRBV6-4 to TRBJ1-2, with D possibly TRBD1 on 5 matching bases. CDR1 MRHNA and CDR2 SNTAGT come from the germline V gene. Trimming took 0 bases from V and 2 from J, leaving 10 bases between them. CDR3 size: 15 residues. The CDR3 region is CASSDSWDGNYGYTF. Here the CDR3 DNA reads TGTGCCAGCAGTGACTCCTGGGACGGGAACTATGGCTACACCTTC.

This chain links TRBV20-1 with TRBJ1-2; D ambiguous. This CDR3 comprises 13 residues. Germline V gene lookup returns CDR1 DFQATT and CDR2 SNEGSKA (reference sequence). With 3 bases removed from V and 4 bases from J, the gap between germline ends came to 12 bases. The CDR3 reads CSARTAHGYGYTF. The CDR3, as DNA: TGCAGTGCTAGGACCGCTCACGGCTATGGCTACACCTTC.

This clone occurred many times. The V gene is TRBV3-1, the J gene TRBJ2-5, with D hard to call. This CDR3 has 10 residues. CDR1 LGHDT and CDR2 YNNKEL come from the germline V gene (reference sequence). V lost 4 bases and J 5 bases, leaving 2 bases between the germline ends. CDR3 DNA sequence: TGTGCCAGCAGCCGTGAGACCCAGTACTTC. Its protein is CASSRETQYF.

This clone is judged medium-sized. The chain joins TRBV6-1 to TRBJ1-6; the match to TRBD1 covers 9 bases. Germline trimming cut 10 bases from V and 6 bases from J; bases unmatched to any gene: 7. Germline CDR1 reads MNHNS; CDR2 reads SASEGT. The CDR3 is made up of 14 amino acids. The CDR3 reads CATLPGQGNSPLHF. CDR3 DNA sequence: TGTGCCACCCTCCCGGGACAGGGTAATTCACCCCTCCACTTT.

Ten or more counts support this clone. The chain carries TRBV7-2 and TRBJ2-3, with a tentative D call TRBD1 (6 bases). CDR1 SGHTA and CDR2 FQGNSA come from the germline V gene. V lost 3 bases, J lost 1 base, and 14 bases lay in between. CDR3 size: 16 residues. CDR3 nucleotides: TGTGCCAGCAGCTTCTCACTCAGGGGCGGCACAGATACGCAGTATTTT. It encodes CASSFSLRGGTDTQYF.

The chain has TRBV12-3 or TRBV12-4 and TRBJ2-5; maybe TRBD2 (5 bases). Trimming pared 2 bases from V and 7 bases from J, leaving 20 bases between. The CDR3 consists of 16 residues. The CDR3 bases are TGTGCCAGCAGTTTACACGAAGACAAAATAGGAGGGACCCAGTACTTC. Encoded protein: CASSLHEDKIGGTQYF.

This clone occurred many times. The chain has TRBV7-9 and TRBJ2-7, with 9 bases lining up with TRBD1. J lost 3 bases, V lost 4 bases, and 7 bases had no gene match. The CDR3 has 15 amino acids. The germline CDR1 and CDR2 sequences are SEHNR and FQNEAQ (reference sequence). The CDR3 DNA follows: TGTGCCAGCAGCTATCAGGGACAGGGAAACTACGAGCAGTACTTC. Translation gives CASSYQGQGNYEQYF.

This clone has at least ten counts. A much larger clone differs from this one at a single base, so this may be a read error. At the DNA level, this CDR3 is encoded by other sequences in the same sample as well. V is TRBV15 and J is TRBJ2-7; D may be TRBD1 or TRBD2 (5 bases each). Germline CDR1 reads LNHNV; CDR2 reads YYDKDF (reference sequence). CDR3 length: 15 residues. The CDR3 DNA follows: TGTGCCACTAGCAGGACCCGGGACCCCGGGGACGAGCAGTACTTC. This sequence encodes CATSRTRDPGDEQYF.

This clone was counted ten times or more. CDR3: CASSEGAGRVEQFF. CDR3 bases: TGTGCCAGCAGTGAAGGGGCAGGGCGGGTTGAGCAGTTCTTC. The chain has TRBV2 and TRBJ2-1; D assignment may be TRBD1 or TRBD2 (5 bases each). Germline lookup yields CDR1 SNHLY and CDR2 FYNNEI. Between the trimmed V and J ends, which lost 1 base and 9 bases, there was a span of 13 bases. CDR3 length equals 14 residues.

A note on this clone: A much larger clone differs from this one at a single base, so this may be a read error. The rearrangement uses TRBV5-4 and TRBJ1-2; D is perhaps TRBD1 (6 bases). Trimming took off 0 bases at V and 4 bases at J, with 13 bases between the two ends. CDR3 length: 15 residues. The germline V gene has CDR1 SGHNT and CDR2 YYREEE (reference sequence). CDR3 DNA sequence: TGTGCCAGCAGCTTGGATACAGGGAGGCCCTATGGCTACACCTTC. Amino acids: CASSLDTGRPYGYTF.

This clone was detected many times. This rearrangement joins TRBV7-3 to TRBJ2-2; TRBD2 aligns across 8 bases. CDR1 and CDR2 (germline): SGHTA, FQGTGA. The CDR3 has 16 amino acids. V gave up 5 bases and J gave up 2 bases; unmatched junction bases: 7. CDR3 in DNA: TGTGCCAGCAGCCCCCCCGCGGGAGGCAACACCGGGGAGCTGTTTTTT. Its protein product is CASSPPAGGNTGELFF.

This clone occurred many times. The junction shows a germline mismatch at one end, possibly a read error. V and J are TRBV7-2 and TRBJ2-1, with TRBD1 identical over 8 bases. Germline-derived CDR1 and CDR2 are SGHTA and FQGNSA. The CDR3 is made up of 10 amino acids. The CDR3: CASSAGQGLF. The DNA for the CDR3 is TGTGCCAGCAGCGCCGGACAGGGCCTCTTC.

This clone appeared a few times. V gene TRBV20-1 combines with J gene TRBJ2-7; a possible D gene is TRBD2 (6 bases). V was pared by 6 bases and J by 5 bases, with 20 bases between. The CDR3 spans 14 residues. Germline V gene lookup returns CDR1 DFQATT and CDR2 SNEGSKA (reference sequence). The CDR3 DNA follows: TGCAGTGCCCTAGGGGACTCCGCCCTAGACGAGCAGTACTTC. Protein product: CSALGDSALDEQYF.

This clone was recorded at least ten times. V gene TRBV7-8 combines with J gene TRBJ2-1; D perhaps matches TRBD1 (5 bases). The CDR3 contains 16 residues. Trimming removed 7 bases from V and 3 bases from J, with 19 bases in between. In germline, CDR1 is SGHVS, CDR2 FQNEAQ. The DNA of the CDR3 is TGTGCCAGCAACACAGCCACTGACAGATTCTACAATGAGCAGTTCTTC. It encodes CASNTATDRFYNEQFF.

This clone was picked up many times. The chain uses TRBV10-3 and TRBJ1-4; 11 positions agree with TRBD1. Losses at the gene ends were 11 bases for V and 5 bases for J; bases not matched to a gene: 4. The CDR3 totals 13 residues. CDR1 and CDR2 (germline): ENHRY, SYGVKD. CDR3 sequence reads: CASRTGGNEKLFF. DNA of the CDR3: TGTGCCTCCAGGACAGGGGGCAATGAAAAACTGTTTTTT.